Below, 9 T cell receptor beta chains from the same sample are listed, as sequenced in a study of neurological immune-mediated disorders. TCRdb recomputed calls from the 5' RACE reads with MiXCR, one row per CDR3 protein. This sample has about 36,000 distinct CDR3 sequences, with about 9.4% found just once. The sample comprised PBMCs. The receptors originated from a woman aged 25-40 years with HTLV-1-associated myelopathy (HAM/TSP).

The chain joins TRBV15 to TRBJ1-5; D call uncertain. There are 13 residues in the CDR3. The V end was cut by 1 base, the J end by 6 bases, with 7 bases between. Germline lookup yields CDR1 LNHNV and CDR2 YYDKDF (reference sequence). Here the CDR3 reads CATSRVRLQPQHF. The CDR3 coding sequence is TGTGCCACCAGCAGAGTTCGACTTCAGCCCCAGCATTTT.

This clonotype was recorded many times. The chain has TRBV6-5 and TRBJ2-3; 9 nucleotides match TRBD2. Looked up from germline, CDR1 is MNHEY and CDR2 is SVGAGI. V shed 5 bases and J 2 bases; nucleotides not matched to a gene: 8. The CDR3 length is 16 residues. In DNA, the CDR3 is TGTGCCAGCAGTGCGCAAGCGGGGGGACTCACAGATACGCAGTATTTT. Its protein is CASSAQAGGLTDTQYF.

This clonotype was observed many times. The chain uses TRBV20-1 and TRBJ2-2; possibly TRBD2 for D (7 bases). Germline V gene lookup returns CDR1 DFQATT and CDR2 SNEGSKA (reference sequence). V was shortened by 1 base and J by 2 bases, with 17 bases between the two germline ends. CDR3 length equals 17 residues. The CDR3 sequence: CSARGGGRSGNTGELFF. The CDR3 DNA sequence: TGCAGTGCTAGAGGGGGGGGCAGGAGCGGCAACACCGGGGAGCTGTTTTTT.

This clonotype was seen ten or more times. The rearrangement joins TRBV20-1 to TRBJ2-1; perhaps TRBD2 as D (6 bases). Per the germline V gene, CDR1 is DFQATT and CDR2 is SNEGSKA (reference sequence). CDR3 length: 15 residues. The V end was cut by 6 bases, the J end by 4 bases, with 19 bases between. The CDR3 reads CSAKGGSGIYNEQFF. The CDR3 coding sequence is TGCAGTGCGAAGGGCGGTAGCGGAATATACAATGAGCAGTTCTTC.

This sequence joins TRBV2 and TRBJ2-7; D assignment may be TRBD1 or TRBD2 (5 bases each). From germline, CDR1 is SNHLY and CDR2 FYNNEI. Between the trimmed V and J ends, which lost 3 bases and 0 bases, there was a span of 12 bases. The CDR3 is 15 amino acids. Here the CDR3 reads CASSDEQGDSYEQYF. The CDR3 DNA follows: TGTGCCAGCAGTGACGAGCAGGGAGACTCCTACGAGCAGTACTTC.

This clonotype occurred many times. V usage is TRBV19 and J usage is TRBJ1-1; no clear D gene. Germline CDR1 LNHDA, CDR2 SQIVND (reference sequence). The ends were cut back, 3 bases at V and 1 base at J, with 6 bases in the middle. The CDR3 consists of 13 residues. CDR3 sequence: CASSMTRNTEAFF. CDR3 DNA: TGTGCCAGTAGTATGACCAGGAACACTGAAGCTTTCTTT.

This clonotype was counted at least ten times. The chain is built from TRBV7-2 and TRBJ1-1, with D unclear. This CDR3 is built from 14 residues. CDR1 SGHTA and CDR2 FQGNSA come from the germline V gene. Deletions cut 3 bases from V and 1 base from J, with 9 bases between. CDR3 nucleotides: TGTGCCAGCAGCTTTGGTTTCGGGAACACTGAAGCTTTCTTT. Its translation is CASSFGFGNTEAFF. Full variable domain (missing parts from reference TRBV7-2 and TRBJ1-1): GAGVSQSPSNKVTEKGKDVELRCDPISGHTALYWYRQSLGQGLEFLIYFQGNSAPDKSGLPSDRFSAERTGGSVSTLTIQRTQQEDSAVYLCASSFGFGNTEAFFGQGTRLTVV.

This clonotype was found many times. This chain connects TRBV5-1 to TRBJ1-1, with 7 bases that match TRBD1. Trimming removed 3 bases from V and 1 base from J; junction bases left unmatched: 3. Germline V gene sequence: CDR1 SGHRS, CDR2 YFSETQ. The CDR3 covers 14 residues. The CDR3 reads CASSSDRRNTEAFF. The CDR3 DNA is TGCGCCAGCAGCTCGGACAGGAGGAACACTGAAGCTTTCTTT.

At least ten counts were recorded for this clonotype. This chain joins TRBV5-1 and TRBJ2-1, with no clear D. Trimming removed 0 bases from V and 0 bases from J, with 7 bases in between. This CDR3 has 15 amino acids. Per the germline V gene, CDR1 is SGHRS and CDR2 is YFSETQ. The CDR3 DNA reads TGCGCCAGCAGCTTGGGGCAGTCCTCCTACAATGAGCAGTTCTTC. Its protein is CASSLGQSSYNEQFF.